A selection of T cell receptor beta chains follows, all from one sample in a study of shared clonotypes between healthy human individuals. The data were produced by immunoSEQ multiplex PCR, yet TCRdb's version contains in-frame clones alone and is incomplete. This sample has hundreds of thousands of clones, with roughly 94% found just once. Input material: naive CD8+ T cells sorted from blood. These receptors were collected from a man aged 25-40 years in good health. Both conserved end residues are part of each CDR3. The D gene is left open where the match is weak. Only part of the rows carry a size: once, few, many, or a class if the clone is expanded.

CDR3 protein: CASSLGQGADEQYF; CDR3 DNA: TGCGCCAGCAGCTTAGGACAGGGGGCTGACGAGCAGTACTTC; J gene: TRBJ2-7; D gene: TRBD1; clone size: NA; V gene: TRBV5-1
CDR3 protein: CASSQAFGTRVPGYGYTF; CDR3 DNA: TGCGCCAGCAGCCAAGCTTTTGGGACAAGGGTTCCGGGCTATGGCTACACCTTC; J gene: TRBJ1-2; D gene: NA; clone size: NA; V gene: TRBV4-1
CDR3 protein: CASSILARHGYTF; CDR3 DNA: TGTGCCAGTAGTATTCTCGCCCGCCATGGCTACACCTTC; J gene: TRBJ1-2; D gene: NA; clone size: NA; V gene: TRBV19
CDR3 protein: CASRGEADATSYEQYF; CDR3 DNA: TGTGCCAGCAGGGGGGAAGCGGACGCCACCTCCTACGAGCAGTACTTC; J gene: TRBJ2-7; D gene: NA; clone size: NA; V gene: TRBV7-9
CDR3 protein: CASSESEKGTNEQFF; CDR3 DNA: TGTGCCAGCAGTGAATCGGAGAAGGGTACGAATGAGCAGTTCTTC; J gene: TRBJ2-1; D gene: NA; clone size: few; V gene: TRBV2
CDR3 protein: CASSPFRSVVNTEAFF; CDR3 DNA: TGTGCCAGCAGCCCCTTCCGTTCGGTGGTAAACACTGAAGCTTTCTTT; J gene: TRBJ1-1; D gene: NA; clone size: NA; V gene: TRBV9
CDR3 protein: CASTAPSGTLYEQFF; CDR3 DNA: TGCGCCAGCACCGCCCCTAGCGGGACGCTCTATGAGCAGTTCTTC; J gene: TRBJ2-1; D gene: TRBD2; clone size: NA; V gene: TRBV23-1
CDR3 protein: CASGVQGSSAQETQYF; CDR3 DNA: TGTGCCAGCGGTGTACAGGGATCTTCTGCTCAAGAGACCCAGTACTTC; J gene: TRBJ2-5; D gene: NA; clone size: NA; V gene: TRBV2
CDR3 protein: CASSLTGDEQFF; CDR3 DNA: TGTGCCAGCAGCCTTACAGGGGATGAGCAGTTCTTC; J gene: TRBJ2-1; D gene: TRBD1; clone size: NA; V gene: TRBV6-5
CDR3 protein: CASSLVEVYEQYF; CDR3 DNA: TGTGCCAGCAGCTTAGTGGAGGTTTACGAGCAGTACTTC; J gene: TRBJ2-7; D gene: NA; clone size: NA; V gene: TRBV11-2
CDR3 protein: CASSGGDQPQHF; CDR3 DNA: TGCGCCAGCAGTGGAGGGGATCAGCCCCAGCATTTT; J gene: TRBJ1-5; D gene: NA; clone size: NA; V gene: TRBV10-1
CDR3 protein: CASSLNNEQFF; CDR3 DNA: TGTGCCAGCAGTTTAAATAATGAGCAGTTCTTC; J gene: TRBJ2-1; D gene: NA; clone size: NA; V gene: TRBV27
CDR3 protein: CASREGLAGYYEQYF; CDR3 DNA: TGTGCCAGCAGAGAAGGACTAGCGGGATATTACGAGCAGTACTTC; J gene: TRBJ2-7; D gene: TRBD2; clone size: NA; V gene: TRBV7-2
CDR3 protein: CASSPQGAPRTETQYF; CDR3 DNA: TGTGCCAGCAGCCCACAGGGGGCGCCCCGAACAGAGACCCAGTACTTC; J gene: TRBJ2-5; D gene: TRBD1; clone size: few; V gene: TRBV5-8
CDR3 protein: CASSPRTSGRLDEQYF; CDR3 DNA: TGTGCCAGCAGCCCGAGGACTAGCGGGAGATTGGACGAGCAGTACTTC; J gene: TRBJ2-7; D gene: TRBD2; clone size: NA; V gene: TRBV7-6
CDR3 protein: CASSQEGHSGRAYGELFF; CDR3 DNA: TGCGCCAGCAGCCAAGAGGGGCATAGCGGGAGGGCTTACGGGGAGCTGTTTTTT; J gene: TRBJ2-2; D gene: TRBD2; clone size: NA; V gene: TRBV4-1
CDR3 protein: CSGRDRSSYEQYF; CDR3 DNA: TGCAGCGGGCGGGACAGGTCCTCCTACGAGCAGTACTTC; J gene: TRBJ2-7; D gene: TRBD1; clone size: once; V gene: TRBV29-1
CDR3 protein: CASTEGTVSNQPQHF; CDR3 DNA: TGTGCCAGCACCGAAGGGACAGTAAGCAATCAGCCCCAGCATTTT; J gene: TRBJ1-5; D gene: TRBD1; clone size: few; V gene: TRBV2
CDR3 protein: CASSPRIPLAGGPVQYF; CDR3 DNA: TGTGCCAGCAGCCCCCGGATCCCACTAGCGGGAGGGCCAGTGCAGTACTTC; J gene: TRBJ2-7; D gene: TRBD2; clone size: NA; V gene: TRBV7-9
CDR3 protein: CASSKSSSSTDTQYF; CDR3 DNA: TGTGCCAGCAGCAAATCCAGTTCTAGCACAGATACGCAGTATTTT; J gene: TRBJ2-3; D gene: NA; clone size: NA; V gene: TRBV21-1
CDR3 protein: CASSGRQTSNTEAFF; CDR3 DNA: TGTGCCAGCAGCGGACGACAGACGAGCAACACTGAAGCTTTCTTT; J gene: TRBJ1-1; D gene: NA; clone size: NA; V gene: TRBV11-3
CDR3 protein: CASSPPPPDEQYF; CDR3 DNA: TGTGCCAGCTCACCACCTCCCCCTGACGAGCAGTACTTC; J gene: TRBJ2-7; D gene: NA; clone size: NA; V gene: TRBV18
CDR3 protein: CASSETPLAGGSYEQYF; CDR3 DNA: TGCGCCAGCAGTGAGACCCCCCTAGCGGGAGGCTCCTACGAGCAGTACTTC; J gene: TRBJ2-7; D gene: TRBD2; clone size: NA; V gene: TRBV10-1
CDR3 protein: CASRTLDRVETQYF; CDR3 DNA: TGTGCCAGCAGAACCTTAGATCGTGTTGAGACCCAGTACTTC; J gene: TRBJ2-5; D gene: NA; clone size: NA; V gene: TRBV27
CDR3 protein: CSVGWTDTEAFF; CDR3 DNA: TGCAGCGTCGGTTGGACCGACACTGAAGCTTTCTTT; J gene: TRBJ1-1; D gene: NA; clone size: NA; V gene: TRBV29-1
CDR3 protein: CASSWGLSETQYF; CDR3 DNA: TGTGCCAGCAGCTGGGGACTCTCGGAGACCCAGTACTTC; J gene: TRBJ2-5; D gene: NA; clone size: NA; V gene: TRBV7-6
CDR3 protein: CASSTGLAGVGVYEQYF; CDR3 DNA: TGTGCCAGTAGTACCGGACTAGCGGGAGTGGGAGTCTACGAGCAGTACTTC; J gene: TRBJ2-7; D gene: TRBD2; clone size: NA; V gene: TRBV19
CDR3 protein: CASRLTGFRTGELFF; CDR3 DNA: TGTGCCAGCAGACTGACAGGGTTTAGGACCGGGGAGCTGTTTTTT; J gene: TRBJ2-2; D gene: TRBD1; clone size: few; V gene: TRBV28
CDR3 protein: CASSVRREPYNEQFF; CDR3 DNA: TGTGCCAGTAGTGTGAGGCGGGAGCCTTACAATGAGCAGTTCTTC; J gene: TRBJ2-1; D gene: TRBD2; clone size: NA; V gene: TRBV19
CDR3 protein: CASGLPTSGSRTGELFF; CDR3 DNA: TGTGCCAGCGGCCTCCCAACTAGCGGGAGTCGGACCGGGGAGCTGTTTTTT; J gene: TRBJ2-2; D gene: TRBD2; clone size: NA; V gene: TRBV7-9
CDR3 protein: CASSLGSSYNEQFF; CDR3 DNA: TGTGCCAGCAGCTTGGGAAGCTCCTACAATGAGCAGTTCTTC; J gene: TRBJ2-1; D gene: NA; clone size: NA; V gene: TRBV5-4
CDR3 protein: CASSEPRMTGLADEQYF; CDR3 DNA: TGCGCCAGCAGTGAGCCTCGAATGACAGGGCTAGCTGACGAGCAGTACTTC; J gene: TRBJ2-7; D gene: TRBD1; clone size: NA; V gene: TRBV10-2
CDR3 protein: CASSVGLAGFNEQFF; CDR3 DNA: TGTGCCAGCAGCGTAGGGCTAGCGGGCTTCAATGAGCAGTTCTTC; J gene: TRBJ2-1; D gene: TRBD2; clone size: NA; V gene: TRBV9
CDR3 protein: CASSSLRGTWREYEQYF; CDR3 DNA: TGTGCCAGCAGTTCCTTAAGGGGGACATGGCGGGAGTACGAGCAGTACTTC; J gene: TRBJ2-7; D gene: NA; clone size: NA; V gene: TRBV27
CDR3 protein: CSVEGTVELSGISYEQYF; CDR3 DNA: TGCAGCGTAGAAGGGACAGTAGAGCTTAGCGGGATTTCCTACGAGCAGTACTTC; J gene: TRBJ2-7; D gene: NA; clone size: NA; V gene: TRBV29-1
CDR3 protein: CATSRDKVMTESNQPQHF; CDR3 DNA: TGTGCCACCAGCAGAGATAAGGTCATGACAGAGAGCAATCAGCCCCAGCATTTT; J gene: TRBJ1-5; D gene: NA; clone size: NA; V gene: TRBV15
CDR3 protein: CASSLAGKAGQGDGYTF; CDR3 DNA: TGTGCCAGCAGCTTAGCGGGAAAGGCGGGACAGGGGGACGGCTACACCTTC; J gene: TRBJ1-2; D gene: TRBD1; clone size: NA; V gene: TRBV7-9
CDR3 protein: CATSRGASRRETQYF; CDR3 DNA: TGTGCCACCAGCAGAGGGGCTTCACGGAGGGAGACCCAGTACTTC; J gene: TRBJ2-5; D gene: NA; clone size: NA; V gene: TRBV15
CDR3 protein: CASLGLAGGPRTYEQYF; CDR3 DNA: TGCGCCAGCCTGGGACTAGCGGGAGGGCCGAGGACCTACGAGCAGTACTTC; J gene: TRBJ2-7; D gene: TRBD2; clone size: NA; V gene: TRBV10-2
CDR3 protein: CASTSGRPFYEQYF; CDR3 DNA: TGTGCCAGCACCTCAGGGAGACCCTTTTACGAGCAGTACTTC; J gene: TRBJ2-7; D gene: NA; clone size: NA; V gene: TRBV28
CDR3 protein: CASSQPGQGAGYEQYF; CDR3 DNA: TGCGCCAGCAGCCAACCCGGACAGGGGGCGGGGTACGAGCAGTACTTC; J gene: TRBJ2-7; D gene: TRBD1; clone size: once; V gene: TRBV4-1
CDR3 protein: CASSPLAGDYYNEQFF; CDR3 DNA: TGTGCCAGCAGCCCCCTAGCGGGTGACTACTACAATGAGCAGTTCTTC; J gene: TRBJ2-1; D gene: TRBD2; clone size: NA; V gene: TRBV7-9
CDR3 protein: CATCLDPGANVLTF; CDR3 DNA: TGTGCCACCTGCTTAGATCCTGGGGCCAACGTCCTGACTTTC; J gene: TRBJ2-6; D gene: NA; clone size: NA; V gene: TRBV15
CDR3 protein: CSVIAGVYEQYF; CDR3 DNA: TGCAGCGTTATAGCGGGAGTTTACGAGCAGTACTTC; J gene: TRBJ2-7; D gene: TRBD2; clone size: NA; V gene: TRBV29-1
CDR3 protein: CASSPRQGNTGELFF; CDR3 DNA: TGTGCCAGCAGTCCCCGACAGGGGAACACCGGGGAGCTGTTTTTT; J gene: TRBJ2-2; D gene: TRBD1; clone size: NA; V gene: TRBV6-6
CDR3 protein: CASSQEDRNNQPQHF; CDR3 DNA: TGCGCCAGCAGCCAAGAGGACAGAAATAATCAGCCCCAGCATTTT; J gene: TRBJ1-5; D gene: NA; clone size: NA; V gene: TRBV4-1
CDR3 protein: CASSFASNQPQHF; CDR3 DNA: TGTGCCAGCAGTTTCGCTAGCAATCAGCCCCAGCATTTT; J gene: TRBJ1-5; D gene: NA; clone size: NA; V gene: TRBV27
CDR3 protein: CASLGTTNEKLFF; CDR3 DNA: TGTGCCAGTTTGGGTACAACTAATGAAAAACTGTTTTTT; J gene: TRBJ1-4; D gene: NA; clone size: NA; V gene: TRBV6-4
CDR3 protein: CASSLRVETQYF; CDR3 DNA: TGTGCCAGCAGCTTAAGGGTAGAGACCCAGTACTTC; J gene: TRBJ2-5; D gene: NA; clone size: once; V gene: TRBV7-8
CDR3 protein: CAWSGGQANQPQHF; CDR3 DNA: TGTGCCTGGTCAGGAGGACAGGCCAATCAGCCCCAGCATTTT; J gene: TRBJ1-5; D gene: TRBD1; clone size: NA; V gene: TRBV30
CDR3 protein: CASSSSGVDYNEQFF; CDR3 DNA: TGTGCCAGCAGTTCCTCGGGAGTGGATTACAATGAGCAGTTCTTC; J gene: TRBJ2-1; D gene: NA; clone size: NA; V gene: TRBV28
CDR3 protein: CSVGGQGRTDTQYF; CDR3 DNA: TGCAGCGTGGGCGGCCAGGGGCGCACAGATACGCAGTATTTT; J gene: TRBJ2-3; D gene: NA; clone size: NA; V gene: TRBV29-1
CDR3 protein: CASSTPDGNMNTEAFF; CDR3 DNA: TGTGCCAGTAGTACCCCCGATGGGAACATGAACACTGAAGCTTTCTTT; J gene: TRBJ1-1; D gene: NA; clone size: NA; V gene: TRBV19
CDR3 protein: CASSQQAKQGRSDTQYF; CDR3 DNA: TGTGCCAGCAGCCAGCAGGCCAAACAGGGGAGGTCGGATACGCAGTATTTT; J gene: TRBJ2-3; D gene: NA; clone size: NA; V gene: TRBV11-2
CDR3 protein: CASSMVVGETQYF; CDR3 DNA: TGTGCCAGTAGTATGGTGGTAGGTGAGACCCAGTACTTC; J gene: TRBJ2-5; D gene: NA; clone size: NA; V gene: TRBV19
CDR3 protein: CASSLYGQSSYNEQFF; CDR3 DNA: TGTGCCAGCAGCTTATACGGGCAGAGCTCCTACAATGAGCAGTTCTTC; J gene: TRBJ2-1; D gene: NA; clone size: NA; V gene: TRBV11-2